Presented here are 23 T cell receptor beta chains from one specimen sequenced in a study of blood T cell repertoires in COVID-19. Clones were read by immunoSEQ multiplex PCR, and TCRdb kept only the in-frame ones, dropping some. The data show 60,000 to 75,000 clones, over 75% seen once. Sequenced sample: peripheral blood. The source of these receptors is a human donor in a cohort sampled during active COVID-19.

This clone appeared once. The chain combines TRBV27 with TRBJ1-5, with a possible D match to TRBD1 (5 bases). Trimming removed 6 bases from V and 7 bases from J, with 19 bases in between. Germline lookup yields CDR1 MNHEY and CDR2 SMNVEV (reference sequence). The CDR3 totals 15 residues. CDR3 in amino acids: CASRPGGGEGQPQHF. CDR3 DNA: TGTGCCAGCAGGCCGGGCGGGGGAGAGGGGCAGCCCCAGCATTTT.

The rearrangement joins TRBV5-1 to TRBJ2-2, with 7 bases fitting TRBD2. CDR1 and CDR2 from the germline V gene are SGHRS and YFSETQ. The CDR3 loop spans 16 amino acids. Losses at the gene ends were 1 base for V and 3 bases for J; bases not matched to a gene: 6. CDR3: CASSLNAGADTGELFF. The CDR3 DNA sequence: TGCGCCAGCAGCTTGAATGCGGGAGCGGACACCGGGGAGCTGTTTTTT.

Written as DNA, the CDR3 is TGTGCCAGCACTCAAAGCGGGGGTCGGGGAGATACGCAGTATTTT. Translated: CASTQSGGRGDTQYF. This chain links TRBV13 with TRBJ2-3, with 8 bases lining up with TRBD2. CDR1 PRHDT and CDR2 FYEKMQ come from the germline V gene (reference sequence). CDR3 length equals 15 residues. The trim removed 7 bases at V and 5 bases at J, leaving 11 bases unmatched.

This chain uses TRBV3-1 (or the pseudogene TRBV3-2) with TRBJ1-4; 8 nucleotides align to TRBD1. This CDR3 spans 14 amino acids. The V segment lost 6 bases and the J segment 3 bases; nucleotides outside the gene matches: 3. Germline V gene lookup returns CDR1 LGHDT and CDR2 YNNKEL (reference sequence). The CDR3 protein is CASSDRGPNEKLFF. As DNA, the CDR3 is TGTGCCAGCAGTGACAGGGGTCCTAATGAAAAACTGTTTTTT.

This sequence joins TRBV5-6 and TRBJ2-6, with D unclear. Germline V gives CDR1 SGHDT, CDR2 YYEEEE. V lost 2 bases and J lost 2, with 8 bases in between. The CDR3 totals 15 residues. The CDR3 sequence is CASSFTIAGANVLTF. In nucleotides, the CDR3 is TGTGCCAGCAGCTTTACGATAGCTGGGGCCAACGTCCTGACTTTC.

The chain has TRBV3-1 (or the pseudogene TRBV3-2) and TRBJ1-2; maybe TRBD1 (6 bases). With 4 bases removed from V and 2 bases from J, the gap between germline ends came to 17 bases. The germline gives CDR1 LGHDT, CDR2 YNNKEL (reference sequence). The CDR3 covers 16 residues. The CDR3 loop is CASSPPGVSRNYGYTF. DNA of the CDR3: TGTGCCAGCAGCCCCCCAGGGGTCTCGAGGAACTATGGCTACACCTTC.

The chain links TRBV5-1 to TRBJ2-5; D not certain. The germline V gene encodes CDR1 SGHRS and CDR2 YFSETQ. The CDR3 contains 11 residues. The ends were cut back, 5 bases at V and 2 bases at J, with 4 bases in the middle. This chain's CDR3 is CASRQQETQYF. In nucleotides, the CDR3 is TGCGCCAGCAGACAGCAAGAGACCCAGTACTTC.

The V and J genes are TRBV7-8 and TRBJ2-1; 7 positions match TRBD1. This CDR3 spans 15 amino acids. Germline CDR1 SGHVS, CDR2 FQNEAQ. Trimming at V came to 2 bases and at J to 3 bases, leaving 4 bases not matched to a gene. The CDR3 is CASSLWGQSYNEQFF. CDR3 nucleotides: TGTGCCAGCAGCTTATGGGGACAGAGCTACAATGAGCAGTTCTTC.

This clone appeared once. The rearrangement joins TRBV7-2 to TRBJ2-3, with 9 bases identical to TRBD1. CDR1 SGHTA and CDR2 FQGNSA come from the germline V gene. The CDR3 covers 17 residues. V was clipped by 4 bases and J by 2 bases; unmatched bases: 10. In DNA form, the CDR3 reads TGTGCCAGCAGCTCCCCCCGGACAGGGGTTTTCACAGATACGCAGTATTTT. Translating gives CASSSPRTGVFTDTQYF.

The V call is TRBV6-5, the J call TRBJ2-1, with 10 bases aligning to TRBD2. V shed 7 bases and J 10 bases; nucleotides not matched to a gene: 7. Germline values: CDR1 MNHEY, CDR2 SVGAGI. The CDR3 length is 13 residues. CDR3 region: CASTVAGGWEQFF. The CDR3 coding sequence is TGTGCCAGCACCGTAGCGGGAGGTTGGGAGCAGTTCTTC.

The chain carries TRBV4-1 and TRBJ2-3; D ambiguous. This CDR3 is built from 16 residues. CDR1 is MGHRA and CDR2 is YSYEKL in the germline V gene. The ends were cut back, 0 bases at V and 4 bases at J, with 14 bases in the middle. CDR3 protein: CASSQDSGDPPDTQYF. CDR3 nucleotides: TGCGCCAGCAGCCAAGACTCCGGTGATCCCCCAGATACGCAGTATTTT.

This chain joins TRBV4-1 and TRBJ2-5; tentative D call: TRBD1 (5 bases). V shed 3 bases and J shed 3 bases, with 8 bases lying between them. Germline-derived CDR1 and CDR2 are MGHRA and YSYEKL. The CDR3 sequence is 13 residues long. The CDR3 sequence: CASSQGQEETQYF. The CDR3 DNA sequence: TGCGCCAGCAGCCAGGGGCAGGAAGAGACCCAGTACTTC.

V gene TRBV19 combines with J gene TRBJ2-5; 9 bases map to TRBD2. CDR3 size: 15 residues. From germline, CDR1 is LNHDA and CDR2 SQIVND (reference sequence). The junction had 9 bases not matched to a gene; V was cut back by 5 bases and J by 5 bases. The CDR3 reads CASSVSGLARETQYF. The CDR3 DNA follows: TGTGCCAGTAGTGTCTCGGGACTAGCCCGGGAGACCCAGTACTTC.

This clone has only one observation. CDR3 protein: CSVAYSGGAQETQYF. The DNA for the CDR3 is TGCAGCGTTGCGTACTCTGGGGGGGCGCAAGAGACCCAGTACTTC. The rearrangement uses TRBV29-1 and TRBJ2-5; D is perhaps TRBD2 (7 bases). CDR3 length: 15 amino acids. V was shortened by 4 bases and J by 2 bases, with 17 bases between the two germline ends. CDR1 is SQVTM, CDR2 ANQGSEA, per germline.

The rearrangement links TRBV5-1 to TRBJ2-3, with D maybe TRBD1 (5 bases). Germline-derived CDR1 and CDR2 are SGHRS and YFSETQ. The V gene lost 3 bases and the J gene lost 3 bases, with 14 bases spanning the gap. This CDR3 has 15 residues. CDR3: CASSSRVPGTDTQYF. The DNA of the CDR3 is TGCGCCAGCAGCTCCCGGGTCCCAGGGACAGATACGCAGTATTTT.

This clone was counted once. The J gene is TRBJ1-4, the V gene TRBV30, with D maybe TRBD1 (5 bases). Germline V CDR1 and CDR2: GTSNPN, SVGIG (reference sequence). The CDR3 totals 14 residues. The V end was cut by 4 bases, the J end by 11 bases, with 20 bases between. The CDR3 DNA follows: TGTGCCTGGACTCCAGGGCTTATTAATAGGAAACTGTTTTTT. Translated: CAWTPGLINRKLFF.

The chain links TRBV5-1 to TRBJ2-5, with D maybe TRBD1 (6 bases). Germline assignment: CDR1 SGHRS and CDR2 YFSETQ. V was trimmed by 0 bases and J by 2 bases, leaving 17 bases between them. This CDR3 is 17 amino acids long. CDR3 in amino acids: CASSLAGSYGQQETQYF. The CDR3 DNA is TGCGCCAGCAGCTTGGCCGGGTCCTACGGACAGCAAGAGACCCAGTACTTC.

The chain employs TRBV19 and TRBJ1-1; possible D gene TRBD1, 5 bases. CDR1 is LNHDA, CDR2 SQIVND, per germline (reference sequence). Trimming cost V 7 bases and J 3 bases, with 15 bases left between them. The CDR3 has 14 residues. CDR3 DNA sequence: TGTGCCAGTAAGGTGTCGGGCAGGGACACTGAAGCTTTCTTT. Amino acid sequence: CASKVSGRDTEAFF.

The rearrangement joins TRBV6-1 to TRBJ1-1; 7 bases match TRBD1. Trimming at V came to 7 bases and at J to 2 bases, leaving 4 bases not matched to a gene. CDR3 length equals 13 residues. CDR1 and CDR2 from the germline V gene are MNHNS and SASEGT. The CDR3 nucleotides read TGTGCCAGCACCTGGGACAGTAACACTGAAGCTTTCTTT. Protein sequence: CASTWDSNTEAFF.

This sequence joins TRBV4-3 and TRBJ2-3; TRBD2 aligns across 8 bases. Germline loops: CDR1 LGHNA, CDR2 YSLEER. The CDR3 length is 14 residues. Trimming removed 4 bases from V and 3 bases from J; junction bases left unmatched: 3. As DNA, the CDR3 is TGCGCCAGCAGCCTCAGCGGGGGTACAGATACGCAGTATTTT. This translates into CASSLSGGTDTQYF.

This clone showed up just once. The chain combines TRBV6-5 with TRBJ2-1, with TRBD2 matching 8 bases. Germline CDR1 reads MNHEY; CDR2 reads SVGAGI. V gave up 7 bases and J gave up 7 bases; unmatched junction bases: 12. The CDR3 is made up of 15 amino acids. CDR3 DNA: TGTGCCAGCACGTTGGCGGGGGGCTTGGGAAATGAGCAGTTCTTC. Its translation is CASTLAGGLGNEQFF.

The J gene is TRBJ1-5, the V gene TRBV6-5, with 8 bases aligning to TRBD1. Germline V CDR1 and CDR2: MNHEY, SVGAGI. The CDR3 consists of 15 residues. J gave up 3 bases and V 5 bases, and 6 bases lay outside the gene matches. In DNA, the CDR3 is TGTGCCAGCAGTCCGGACAGGGACGTCAATCAGCCCCAGCATTTT. Translation: CASSPDRDVNQPQHF.

The chain has TRBV5-1 and TRBJ1-4; TRBD1 aligns across 7 bases. The CDR3 runs to 15 residues. CDR1 is SGHRS and CDR2 is YFSETQ in the germline V gene. With 4 bases clipped from V and 4 bases from J, the junction kept 7 bases outside the gene matches. CDR3 region: CASSLNQGGNEKLFF. As DNA, the CDR3 is TGCGCCAGCAGCCTAAACCAGGGGGGTAATGAAAAACTGTTTTTT.